This passage covers 20 T cell receptor beta chains from one sample sequenced in a study of cytomegalovirus exposure and HLA in healthy donors listed by TCRdb under 2017. The library was made by the immunoSEQ multiplex PCR assay. The table was pulled from immuneACCESS by TCRdb, which kept in-frame rearrangements only. Such tables lose some clones; where checked, under half of the loss comes from unresolved V genes, and the rest has no known cause. Across this sample there are 160,000 or so clones, with around nine tenths seen only once. The top ten constitute approximately 2.5% of the sample. Material for sequencing was PBMCs. Receptor source: a man between 18 and 29 years old in good health and CMV-seropositive.

This CDR3 reads CASSLRAPNEKLFF. For the CDR3, the DNA is TGTGCCAGCAGCTTGCGCGCCCCTAATGAAAAACTGTTTTTT. This chain joins TRBV5-6 and TRBJ1-4; D gene unclear. V was clipped by 1 base and J by 3 bases, with 7 bases between them. The CDR3 is made up of 14 amino acids. The germline gives CDR1 SGHDT, CDR2 YYEEEE.

V is TRBV18 and J is TRBJ2-7; D gene ambiguous. V shed 3 bases and J shed 0 bases, with 9 bases lying between them. Germline V gene lookup returns CDR1 KGHSH and CDR2 LQKENI. CDR3 length: 14 residues. CDR3: CASSPGPLSYEQYF. CDR3 DNA: TGTGCCAGCTCACCGGGCCCTCTCTCCTACGAGCAGTACTTC. The full variable domain, completed using reference TRBV18 and TRBJ2-7, is NAGVMQNPRHLVRRRGQEARLRCSPMKGHSHVYWYRQLPEEGLKFMVYLQKENIIDESGMPKERFSAEFPKEGPSILRIQQVVRGDSAAYFCASSPGPLSYEQYFGPGTRLTVT.

The chain links TRBV2 to TRBJ2-7; 7 bases align to TRBD1. CDR1 and CDR2 from the germline V gene are SNHLY and FYNNEI. The V segment lost 6 bases and the J segment 5 bases; nucleotides outside the gene matches: 13. This CDR3 region has 15 residues. The CDR3 region has the DNA TGTGCCAGCAGGCAAATAGGGGGCAACCCCCACGAGCAGTACTTC. This gives the protein CASRQIGGNPHEQYF.

The rearrangement links TRBV2 to TRBJ2-3; perhaps TRBD2 as D (5 bases). Deletions cut 6 bases from V and 4 bases from J, with 17 bases between. This CDR3 has 15 amino acids. In germline, CDR1 is SNHLY, CDR2 FYNNEI. CDR3 sequence (DNA): TGTGCCAGCAGGCTAAGCGGATCGATCGCAGATACGCAGTATTTT. Its translation is CASRLSGSIADTQYF.

The sample holds a few counts of this clone. This sequence joins TRBV7-9 and TRBJ2-2; 11 bases align to TRBD1. The junction had 7 bases not matched to a gene; V was cut back by 4 bases and J by 6 bases. Germline CDR1 and CDR2: SEHNR and FQNEAQ (reference sequence). The CDR3 contains 16 residues. The DNA for the CDR3 is TGTGCCAGCAGCTATCCCGGGACAGGGGGGTCCGGGGAGCTGTTTTTT. As protein: CASSYPGTGGSGELFF.

This clone was seen a single time. This chain links TRBV7-8 with TRBJ1-1; D is unclear. The CDR3 has 14 amino acids. Germline CDR1 and CDR2: SGHVS and FQNEAQ. The germline V and J ends were trimmed by 0 bases and 6 bases, with 11 bases remaining between them. CDR3 coding DNA: TGTGCCAGCAGCTTAGCGCGGGCGGCTGCTGAAGCTTTCTTT. This gives the protein CASSLARAAAEAFF.

The chain uses TRBV2 and TRBJ1-2, with 7 bases aligning to TRBD1. Germline CDR1 and CDR2: SNHLY and FYNNEI. V shed 6 bases and J 8 bases; nucleotides not matched to a gene: 6. This CDR3 is built from 12 residues. The CDR3 DNA reads TGTGCCAGCAGCCCACAGGGGTACGGCTACACCTTC. Its protein is CASSPQGYGYTF.

V is TRBV18 and J is TRBJ2-1; the D is unclear. V lost 2 bases and J lost 3, with 8 bases in between. CDR1 and CDR2 from the germline V gene are KGHSH and LQKENI. This CDR3 spans 14 amino acids. CDR3 residues: CASSPTMSYNEQFF. CDR3 coding DNA: TGTGCCAGCTCACCAACGATGAGCTACAATGAGCAGTTCTTC.

This chain joins TRBV7-9 and TRBJ2-7, with 8 bases fitting TRBD2. This CDR3 has 15 residues. Germline CDR1 SEHNR, CDR2 FQNEAQ (reference sequence). The J segment lost 4 bases and the V segment lost 5 bases, leaving 10 bases of the junction unmatched. CDR3: CASSVTSGSPYEQYF. The DNA for the CDR3 is TGTGCCAGCAGCGTCACTAGCGGTTCTCCTTACGAGCAGTACTTC.

The chain links TRBV19 to TRBJ1-5; D is possibly TRBD1 (6 bases). This CDR3 has 16 amino acids. Between the trimmed V and J ends, which lost 3 bases and 2 bases, there was a span of 14 bases. The germline V gene has CDR1 LNHDA and CDR2 SQIVND (reference sequence). CDR3 loop: CASSMVVGGGNQPQHF. For the CDR3, the DNA is TGTGCCAGTAGTATGGTCGTAGGGGGGGGCAATCAGCCCCAGCATTTT.

The CDR3 reads CASSLGYASYTF. CDR3 DNA: TGTGCCAGCAGCTTAGGATACGCGAGCTACACCTTC. J is TRBJ1-2 and V is TRBV7-9, with D uncertain. CDR3 length: 12 amino acids. CDR1 and CDR2 from the germline V gene are SEHNR and FQNEAQ (reference sequence). V shed 1 base and J shed 9 bases, with 9 bases lying between them.

A word on this clone: One junction end does not reproduce the germline sequence, and a read error may be involved. The chain carries TRBV7-7 and TRBJ2-3, with TRBD2 matching 8 bases. Looked up from germline, CDR1 is SSHAT and CDR2 is FNYEAQ (reference sequence). The CDR3 is 14 residues long. CDR3 loop: CASSSGGGTDTQYF. The CDR3 coding sequence is TGTGCTAGCAGCTCCGGGGGGGGCACAGATACGCAGTATTTT.

The chain joins TRBV7-2 to TRBJ2-7, with a possible D match to TRBD2 (5 bases). The CDR3 is 18 amino acids. Germline CDR1 is SGHTA and CDR2 is FQGNSA. The germline V and J ends were trimmed by 5 bases and 5 bases, with 28 bases remaining between them. CDR3 region: CASSPPWLRGSISHEQYF. The CDR3 DNA sequence: TGTGCCAGCAGCCCTCCCTGGTTACGAGGGAGTATTTCCCACGAGCAGTACTTC. Combining the CDR3 with reference TRBV7-2 and TRBJ2-7 gives the whole variable domain GAGVSQSPSNKVTEKGKDVELRCDPISGHTALYWYRQSLGQGLEFLIYFQGNSAPDKSGLPSDRFSAERTGGSVSTLTIQRTQQEDSAVYLCASSPPWLRGSISHEQYFGPGTRLTVT.

The chain links TRBV5-6 to TRBJ2-2; TRBD2 might be the D (6 bases). Between the trimmed V and J ends, which lost 6 bases and 6 bases, there was a span of 9 bases. The CDR3 is 12 amino acids. Germline lookup yields CDR1 SGHDT and CDR2 YYEEEE. The CDR3 DNA reads TGTGCCAGCACCAGACTAGCCGGGGAGCTGTTTTTT. Its protein product is CASTRLAGELFF.

This rearrangement joins TRBV4-2 to TRBJ2-1, with 9 nucleotides matching TRBD2. This CDR3 region has 16 residues. The ends lost 0 bases at V and 7 bases at J; junction bases unmatched: 7. Per germline, CDR1 LGHNA and CDR2 YNFKEQ. DNA for the CDR3: TGTGCCAGCAGCCAAGATCTGATTCTAGCGGGAAATGAGCAGTTCTTC. This sequence encodes CASSQDLILAGNEQFF.

The chain joins TRBV27 to TRBJ1-5, with D possibly being TRBD1 (5 bases). Per the germline V gene, CDR1 is MNHEY and CDR2 is SMNVEV (reference sequence). The germline V and J ends were trimmed by 3 bases and 3 bases, with 12 bases remaining between them. The CDR3 length is 15 residues. The DNA for the CDR3 is TGTGCCAGCAGTTTTAAGCGGGGGACCAATCAGCCCCAGCATTTT. Translating gives CASSFKRGTNQPQHF.

V usage is TRBV9 and J usage is TRBJ1-5; D gene uncertain. CDR3 length equals 15 residues. V gave up 3 bases and J gave up 5 bases, with 15 bases separating them. Germline CDR1 SGDLS, CDR2 YYNGEE. The CDR3 region is CASSEAGSKYQPQHF. CDR3 sequence (DNA): TGTGCCAGCAGCGAGGCGGGCAGCAAGTATCAGCCCCAGCATTTT.

J is TRBJ2-3 and V is TRBV4-3; 7 bases line up with TRBD1. CDR3 length: 15 residues. CDR1 is LGHNA and CDR2 is YSLEER in the germline V gene. Germline trimming cut 8 bases from V and 2 bases from J; bases unmatched to any gene: 10. CDR3 sequence: CASGLEGQSTDTQYF. The CDR3 nucleotides read TGCGCCAGCGGCCTCGAGGGACAGTCCACAGATACGCAGTATTTT.

This clone was seen more than once but under ten times. This chain uses TRBV12-2 with TRBJ1-5; the table assigns TRBD1, which was not confirmed against the DNA. TRBV12-2 is given as a pseudogene. The CDR3 totals 14 residues. CDR3 loop: CASRLVGTYQPQHF. Here the CDR3 DNA reads TGTGCAAGTCGCTTAGTGGGCACTTATCAGCCCCAGCATTTT.

The chain couples TRBV5-8 to TRBJ1-5; D call uncertain. Trimming removed 0 bases from V and 0 bases from J, with 7 bases in between. This CDR3 is built from 15 residues. Germline lookup yields CDR1 SGHTS and CDR2 YDEGEE. CDR3 in DNA: TGTGCCAGCAGCTTGGCATACTTTAGCAATCAGCCCCAGCATTTT. Encoded protein: CASSLAYFSNQPQHF. Filled out from reference TRBV5-8 and TRBJ1-5, the complete variable domain reads EAGVTQSPTHLIKTRGQQATLRCSPISGHTSVYWYQQALGLGLQFLLWYDEGEERNRGNFPPRFSGRQFPNYSSELNVNALELEDSALYLCASSLAYFSNQPQHFGDGTRLSIL.